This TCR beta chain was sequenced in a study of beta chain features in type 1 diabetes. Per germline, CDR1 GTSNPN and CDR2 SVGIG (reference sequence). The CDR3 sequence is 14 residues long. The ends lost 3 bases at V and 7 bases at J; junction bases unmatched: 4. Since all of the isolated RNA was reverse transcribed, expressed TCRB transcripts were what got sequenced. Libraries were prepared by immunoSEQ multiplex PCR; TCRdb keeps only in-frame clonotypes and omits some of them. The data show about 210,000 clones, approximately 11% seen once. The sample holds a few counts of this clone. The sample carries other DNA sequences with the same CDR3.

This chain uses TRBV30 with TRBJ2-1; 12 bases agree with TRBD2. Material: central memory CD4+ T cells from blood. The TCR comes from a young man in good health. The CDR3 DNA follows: TGTGCCTGGAGCCAGGGACTAGCGGGTAATGAGCAGTTCTTC. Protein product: CAWSQGLAGNEQFF.